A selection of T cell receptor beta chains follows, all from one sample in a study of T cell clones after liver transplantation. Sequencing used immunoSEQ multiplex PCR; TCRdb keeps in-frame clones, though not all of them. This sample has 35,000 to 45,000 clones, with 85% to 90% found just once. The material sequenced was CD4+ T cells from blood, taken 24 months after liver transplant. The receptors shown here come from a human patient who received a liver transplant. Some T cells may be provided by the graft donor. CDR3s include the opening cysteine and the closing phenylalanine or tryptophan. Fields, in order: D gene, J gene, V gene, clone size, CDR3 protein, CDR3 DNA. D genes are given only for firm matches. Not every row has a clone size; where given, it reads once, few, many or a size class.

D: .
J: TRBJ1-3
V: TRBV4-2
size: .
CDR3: CASSQDPGTGNTIYF
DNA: TGTGCCAGCAGCCAAGATCCCGGGACTGGAAACACCATATATTTT

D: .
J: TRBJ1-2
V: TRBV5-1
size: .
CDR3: CASSSSSESWGYTF
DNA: TGCGCCAGCAGCTCCTCCAGCGAGTCGTGGGGCTACACCTTC

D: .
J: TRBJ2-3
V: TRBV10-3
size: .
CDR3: CATGFDADTQYF
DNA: TGTGCCACGGGTTTCGACGCAGATACGCAGTATTTT

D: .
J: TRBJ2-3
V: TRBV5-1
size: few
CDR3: CASSLVGASTDTQYF
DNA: TGCGCCAGCAGCTTGGTTGGGGCAAGCACAGATACGCAGTATTTT

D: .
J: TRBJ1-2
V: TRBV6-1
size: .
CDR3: CASIGREGPDTF
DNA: TGTGCCAGCATCGGGCGGGAGGGCCCGGACACCTTC

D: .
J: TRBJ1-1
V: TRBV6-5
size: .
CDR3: CASSWAVGAEAFF
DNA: TGTGCCAGCAGTTGGGCTGTGGGAGCCGAGGCTTTCTTT

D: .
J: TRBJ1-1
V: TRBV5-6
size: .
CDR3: CASSLGRARTEAFF
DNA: TGTGCCAGCAGCTTAGGGCGGGCGCGCACTGAAGCTTTCTTT

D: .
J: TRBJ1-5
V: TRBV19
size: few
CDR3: CASHTRDYSNQPQHF
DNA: TGTGCCAGTCATACAAGAGATTATAGCAATCAGCCCCAGCATTTT

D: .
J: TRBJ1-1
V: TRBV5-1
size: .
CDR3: CASSLAGHEAFF
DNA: TGCGCCAGCAGCTTGGCAGGGCATGAAGCTTTCTTT

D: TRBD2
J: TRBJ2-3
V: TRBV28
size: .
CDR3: CASMGGGSTDTQYF
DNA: TGTGCCAGCATGGGGGGAGGGTCCACAGATACGCAGTATTTT

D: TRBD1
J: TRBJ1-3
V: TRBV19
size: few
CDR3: CASSKGWTGGRYTIYF
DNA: TGTGCCAGTAGTAAAGGATGGACAGGGGGCAGATACACCATATATTTT